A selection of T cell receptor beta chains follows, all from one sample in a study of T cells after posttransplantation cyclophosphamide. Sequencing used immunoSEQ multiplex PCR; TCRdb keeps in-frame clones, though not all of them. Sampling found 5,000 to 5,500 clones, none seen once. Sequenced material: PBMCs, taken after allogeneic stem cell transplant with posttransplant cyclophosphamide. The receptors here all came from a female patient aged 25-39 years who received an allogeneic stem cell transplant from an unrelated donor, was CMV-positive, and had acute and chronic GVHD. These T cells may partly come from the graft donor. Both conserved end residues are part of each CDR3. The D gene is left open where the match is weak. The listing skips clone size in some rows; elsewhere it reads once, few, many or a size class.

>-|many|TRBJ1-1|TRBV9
TGTGCCAGCTGGTGGAGCACTGAAGCTTTCTTT
CASWWSTEAFF
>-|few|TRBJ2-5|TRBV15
TGTGCCACCAGCAGAGATAAAGAGACCCAGTACTTC
CATSRDKETQYF
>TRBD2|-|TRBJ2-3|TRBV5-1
TGCGCCAGCAGCTCTGGACTAGCGGATTCCCGGGCGGGTACGCAGTATTTT
CASSSGLADSRAGTQYF
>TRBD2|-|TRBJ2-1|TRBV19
TGTGCCAGTAGAAACGGGCCTAGCGGATACAATGAGCAGTTCTTC
CASRNGPSGYNEQFF
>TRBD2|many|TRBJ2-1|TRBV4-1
TGCGCCAGCAGCCAAGGTACTAGCGGGAGATACAATGAGCAGTTCTTC
CASSQGTSGRYNEQFF
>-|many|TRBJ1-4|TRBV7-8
TGTGCCAGCAGCTTCCTACCAACAGGGTTGGTTTTGCAAGGTGAAAAACTGTTTTTT
CASSFLPTGLVLQGEKLFF
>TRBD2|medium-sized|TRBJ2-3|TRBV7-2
TGTGCCAGCAGCACTAGCGTGGCTAGCACAGATACGCAGTATTTT
CASSTSVASTDTQYF
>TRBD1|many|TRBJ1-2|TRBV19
TGTGCCAGTAGTATAGACGGGGGACAGGGCCATGGCTACACCTTC
CASSIDGGQGHGYTF
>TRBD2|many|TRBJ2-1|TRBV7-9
TGTGCCAGCAGCTCGGGACTAGCGGGAGGGCAAGGGGATGAGCAGTTCTTC
CASSSGLAGGQGDEQFF
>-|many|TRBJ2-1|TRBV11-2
TGTGCCAGCAGCCGAGGACTCCACAATGAGCAGTTCTTC
CASSRGLHNEQFF
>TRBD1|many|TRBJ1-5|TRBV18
TGTGCCAGCTCCGACCAGACAGGGAGCAATCAGCCCCAGCATTTT
CASSDQTGSNQPQHF
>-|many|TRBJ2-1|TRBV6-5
TGTGCCAGCAGTTACTCGCGGACAGAGTACAATGAGCAGTTCTTC
CASSYSRTEYNEQFF
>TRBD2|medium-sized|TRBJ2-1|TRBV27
TGTGCCAGCGGACTAGCGGATCTCAATGAGCAGTTCTTC
CASGLADLNEQFF
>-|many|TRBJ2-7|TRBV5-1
TGCGCCAGCAGCTTGGGACAGACCCACGAGCAGTACTTC
CASSLGQTHEQYF
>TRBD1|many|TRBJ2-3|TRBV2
TGTGCCAGCAGACCGGGACAGGGCACAGATACGCAGTATTTT
CASRPGQGTDTQYF
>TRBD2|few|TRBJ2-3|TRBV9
TGTGCCAGCAGCGTCTCCGCGGGAGCGTTCACAGATACGCAGTATTTT
CASSVSAGAFTDTQYF
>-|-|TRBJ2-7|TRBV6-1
TGTGCCAGCAGTGAAGGCTACGCCTACGAGCAGTACTTC
CASSEGYAYEQYF
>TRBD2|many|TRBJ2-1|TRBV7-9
TGTGCCAGCAGCTTCGGGGGGACCATCGTCAATGAGCAGTTCTTC
CASSFGGTIVNEQFF
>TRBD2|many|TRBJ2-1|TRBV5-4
TGTGCCGCGGGGGGCAATGAGCAGTTCTTC
CAAGGNEQFF
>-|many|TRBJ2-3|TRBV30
TGTGCCTGGAGTGTACTGCGGGGTGGCACAGATACGCAGTATTTT
CAWSVLRGGTDTQYF
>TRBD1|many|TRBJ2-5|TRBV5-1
TGCGCCAGCAGCGTGGCAGGGGGCGGCGGCGAGACCCAGTACTTC
CASSVAGGGGETQYF
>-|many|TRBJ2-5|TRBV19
TGTGCCAGTAGTATAGGGACATTTCAAGAGACCCAGTACTTC
CASSIGTFQETQYF